This TCR beta chain was retrieved from a study of blood T cell repertoires in COVID-19. Background on the study: Samples taken during acute and convalescent COVID-19 were collected in the United States, Italy and Spain. Sources were T cells, B-cell-depleted T cells, or PBMCs; the material itself was cDNA or gDNA.

Germline CDR1 is LNHDA and CDR2 is SQIVND (reference sequence). This CDR3 spans 14 amino acids. The germline V and J ends were trimmed by 4 bases and 7 bases, with 11 bases remaining between them. As originally analysed: Estimates of nucleated cell counts were drawn from the amplification of reference gene primers. Produced via immunoSEQ multiplex PCR; TCRdb's table is partial and in-frame only. The DNA gave D and trimming, while V, J and clone size come from that table. The table has 120,000 or so clones, more than 75% seen once. This TCR came from a human donor in a cohort sampled during active COVID-19. The sequenced material came from peripheral blood. V gene TRBV19 combines with J gene TRBJ1-6; D remains unclear. The CDR3 DNA reads TGTGCCAGTAGTAACCGGGAGCCAAATTCACCCCTCCACTTT. This codes for CASSNREPNSPLHF. The entire variable domain, with the rest obtained from reference TRBV19 and TRBJ1-6, is as follows: DGGITQSPKYLFRKEGQNVTLSCEQNLNHDAMYWYRQDPGQGLRLIYYSQIVNDFQKGDIAEGYSVSREKKESFPLTVTSAQKNPTAFYLCASSNREPNSPLHFGNGTRLTVT.